The 32 T cell receptor beta chains below all came from one sample that was sequenced in a study of cytomegalovirus exposure and HLA in healthy donors. PCR amplification relied on 60 Vbeta primers (plus 13 Jbeta primers). Here immunoSEQ multiplex PCR was the method, and the copy in TCRdb shows in-frame clones only, minus some. This table holds 150,000 to 200,000 clones, roughly 80% found once. Source material: PBMCs. These receptors were obtained from a boy between 5 and 17 years old in good health and CMV-seronegative.

CDR3 coding DNA: TGTGCCAGTAGTATACCGGGAGCCTCCTACGAGCAGTACTTC. Protein sequence: CASSIPGASYEQYF. The chain is built from TRBV19 and TRBJ2-7; TRBD2 might be the D (6 bases). The germline CDR1 and CDR2 sequences are LNHDA and SQIVND (reference sequence). V was clipped by 2 bases and J by 0 bases, with 8 bases between them. There are 14 residues in the CDR3.

A few counts support this clone. The rearrangement joins TRBV4-1 to TRBJ2-7, with D unresolved. The CDR3 covers 15 residues. The germline gives CDR1 MGHRA, CDR2 YSYEKL. With 1 base removed from V and 2 bases from J, the gap between germline ends came to 12 bases. This CDR3 is CASSQAAVAAYEQYF. The CDR3 DNA follows: TGCGCCAGCAGCCAAGCGGCGGTGGCGGCCTACGAGCAGTACTTC.

The chain carries TRBV4-1 and TRBJ1-1; 8 bases fit TRBD1. The CDR3 has 16 residues. V lost 1 base and J lost 1; bases outside the gene matches: 5. Germline V gene lookup returns CDR1 MGHRA and CDR2 YSYEKL. The CDR3 here is CASSQGRQGKNTEAFF. In nucleotides, the CDR3 is TGCGCCAGCAGCCAAGGCAGACAGGGGAAGAACACTGAAGCTTTCTTT.

The V call is TRBV7-2, the J call TRBJ2-7; 10 bases are shared with TRBD2. The CDR3 is 18 residues long. After removal of 4 bases from V and 4 bases from J, the junction contained 16 bases not matched to a gene. CDR1 and CDR2 from the germline V gene are SGHTA and FQGNSA. The CDR3 loop is CASSYDRPGLAHPYEQYF. The CDR3 DNA reads as TGTGCCAGCAGCTATGACCGCCCGGGACTAGCGCATCCTTACGAGCAGTACTTC.

CDR3 loop: CASRSTGGARENIQYF. The CDR3 DNA sequence: TGTGCCAGCAGATCGACAGGGGGCGCGAGGGAAAACATTCAGTACTTC. V is TRBV5-6 and J is TRBJ2-4, with 10 positions matching TRBD1. The CDR3 length is 16 residues. J gave up 5 bases and V 5 bases, and 10 bases lay outside the gene matches. Germline-derived CDR1 and CDR2 are SGHDT and YYEEEE. Filled out from reference TRBV5-6 and TRBJ2-4, the complete variable domain reads DAGVTQSPTHLIKTRGQQVTLRCSPKSGHDTVSWYQQALGQGPQFIFQYYEEEERQRGNFPDRFSGHQFPNYSSELNVNALLLGDSALYLCASRSTGGARENIQYFGAGTRLSVL.

This clone has just a few counts. V and J are TRBV5-1 and TRBJ1-1, with a weak D call TRBD1 (6 bases). Trimming cost V 4 bases and J 1 base, with 20 bases left between them. The CDR3 sequence is 17 residues long. CDR1 is SGHRS and CDR2 is YFSETQ in the germline V gene. CDR3 region: CASSPYQQGVKNTEAFF. CDR3 sequence (DNA): TGCGCCAGCAGCCCATACCAACAGGGAGTTAAGAACACTGAAGCTTTCTTT.

The V call is TRBV27, the J call TRBJ2-3; D perhaps matches TRBD2 (6 bases). V was cut by 5 bases and J by 0 bases, with 9 bases left in between. Germline CDR1 and CDR2: MNHEY and SMNVEV (reference sequence). CDR3 size: 14 residues. This CDR3 reads CASSPGTSTDTQYF. DNA for the CDR3: TGTGCCAGCAGTCCCGGGACTAGCACAGATACGCAGTATTTT.

J is TRBJ2-3 and V is TRBV19, with 10 bases matching TRBD2. CDR1 and CDR2 (germline): LNHDA, SQIVND (reference sequence). J was trimmed by 3 bases and V by 4 bases; bases with no gene match: 10. CDR3 size: 17 residues. CDR3: CASSRPPGSGRTDTQYF. Here the CDR3 DNA reads TGTGCCAGTAGTAGACCCCCGGGTAGCGGGAGGACAGATACGCAGTATTTT.

This clone was found a few times. The chain couples TRBV7-3 to TRBJ1-1; D is perhaps TRBD1 (6 bases). Trimming pared 5 bases from V and 1 base from J, leaving 8 bases between. Germline assignment: CDR1 SGHTA and CDR2 FQGTGA. This CDR3 is built from 13 residues. CDR3 amino acids: CASSPTGNTEAFF. The CDR3 DNA reads TGTGCCAGCAGCCCGACAGGGAACACTGAAGCTTTCTTT.

The chain links TRBV19 to TRBJ1-4, with TRBD1 as a possible D gene (5 bases). This CDR3 has 16 amino acids. In germline, CDR1 is LNHDA, CDR2 SQIVND (reference sequence). V lost 5 bases and J lost 0, with 13 bases in between. This CDR3 is CASSGTRLTTNEKLFF. CDR3 sequence (DNA): TGTGCCAGTAGTGGGACTAGACTTACAACTAATGAAAAACTGTTTTTT.

The chain has TRBV5-4 and TRBJ2-7, with D possibly TRBD2 on 5 matching bases. The CDR3 has 14 residues. Germline V gene lookup returns CDR1 SGHNT and CDR2 YYREEE (reference sequence). V was shortened by 3 bases and J by 1 base, with 11 bases between the two germline ends. CDR3 sequence reads: CASSSGLGSYEQYF. CDR3 coding DNA: TGTGCCAGCAGCTCAGGACTGGGTTCCTACGAGCAGTACTTC.

This rearrangement joins TRBV2 to TRBJ2-7; a weak D match, TRBD1 (5 bases). CDR3 length: 12 residues. V was clipped by 6 bases and J by 3 bases, with 9 bases between them. From germline, CDR1 is SNHLY and CDR2 FYNNEI. The CDR3 coding sequence is TGTGCCAGCAGGGACACCTACTACGAGCAGTACTTC. Amino acid sequence: CASRDTYYEQYF.

The chain employs TRBV4-1 and TRBJ2-5, with a tentative D call TRBD2 (5 bases). This CDR3 spans 13 amino acids. CDR1 is MGHRA, CDR2 YSYEKL, per germline. The V end was cut by 0 bases, the J end by 9 bases, with 11 bases between. The CDR3: CASSQDGLGAQYF. The DNA for the CDR3 is TGCGCCAGCAGCCAAGATGGCCTCGGGGCCCAGTACTTC.

The table lists this clone with a few counts. This rearrangement joins TRBV9 to TRBJ1-5; D perhaps matches TRBD1 (5 bases). CDR3 size: 16 residues. Trimming removed 0 bases at V and 4 bases at J, with 14 bases between. Germline V lookup: CDR1 SGDLS, CDR2 YYNGEE. Here the CDR3 reads CASSVEQVNGNQPQHF. CDR3 in DNA: TGTGCCAGCAGCGTAGAACAGGTGAATGGAAATCAGCCCCAGCATTTT. Full variable domain (missing parts from reference TRBV9 and TRBJ1-5): DSGVTQTPKHLITATGQRVTLRCSPRSGDLSVYWYQQSLDQGLQFLIQYYNGEERAKGNILERFSAQQFPDLHSELNLSSLELGDSALYFCASSVEQVNGNQPQHFGDGTRLSIL.

This clone was counted only a few times. The V call is TRBV2, the J call TRBJ2-2; tentative D call: TRBD2 (6 bases). The CDR3 is made up of 14 amino acids. CDR1 SNHLY and CDR2 FYNNEI come from the germline V gene. Trimming left V 5 bases short and J 6 bases short, with 13 bases between. The CDR3 here is CASSRDSPPGELFF. CDR3 nucleotides: TGTGCCAGCAGTCGGGACTCCCCCCCCGGGGAGCTGTTTTTT.

For this clone: A junction end diverges from the germline sequence, so it may reflect a read error. The V and J genes are TRBV7-9 and TRBJ2-7, with D uncertain. This CDR3 is 12 amino acids long. Germline CDR1 and CDR2: SEHNR and FQNEAQ (reference sequence). DNA of the CDR3: TGTTCCAGCAGCGCAAGCCTCTACGAGCAGTACTTC. Translated: CSSSASLYEQYF. The variable domain in full, completed from reference TRBV7-9 and TRBJ2-7, reads DTGVSQNPRHKITKRGQNVTFRCDPISEHNRLYWYRQTLGQGPEFLTYFQNEAQLEKSRLLSDRFSAERPKGSFSTLEIQRTEQGDSAMYLCSSSASLYEQYFGPGTRLTVT.

The chain has TRBV6-1 and TRBJ1-4; weak D call: TRBD1 (5 bases). The CDR3 spans 14 residues. Germline lookup yields CDR1 MNHNS and CDR2 SASEGT. Between the trimmed V and J ends, which lost 4 bases and 7 bases, there was a span of 13 bases. CDR3 in DNA: TGTGCCAGCAGTGCGACAGCCTGGAGTGAAAAACTGTTTTTT. Its protein product is CASSATAWSEKLFF.

This chain links TRBV27 with TRBJ1-1; D not certain. Germline CDR1 MNHEY, CDR2 SMNVEV (reference sequence). V dropped 8 bases and J dropped 8 bases, with 24 bases sitting between them. The CDR3 runs 15 residues. CDR3 DNA sequence: TGTGCCAGCTTCCCGGTGAGGGAGACCCCGCAAGAAGCTTTCTTT. Its translation: CASFPVRETPQEAFF.

The rearrangement joins TRBV29-1 to TRBJ1-1; tentative D call: TRBD1 (5 bases). CDR3 size: 12 residues. From germline, CDR1 is SQVTM and CDR2 ANQGSEA. The germline V and J ends were trimmed by 4 bases and 5 bases, with 11 bases remaining between them. As DNA, the CDR3 is TGCAGCGTTGTGGGGGGTCGGACTGAAGCTTTCTTT. Its protein is CSVVGGRTEAFF.

V usage is TRBV2 and J usage is TRBJ2-7; the match to TRBD2 covers 7 bases. J was trimmed by 5 bases and V by 7 bases; bases with no gene match: 5. In germline, CDR1 is SNHLY, CDR2 FYNNEI. This CDR3 region has 12 residues. The CDR3, as DNA: TGTGCCAGCATATCGGGGGGTGACGAGCAGTACTTC. Translation gives CASISGGDEQYF.

This clone was found once. The chain has TRBV4-3 and TRBJ2-2; D not certain. Trimming stripped 4 bases from V and 3 bases from J, with 6 bases between. This CDR3 region has 13 residues. Germline V CDR1 and CDR2: LGHNA, YSLEER. CDR3 residues: CASSPPHTGELFF. DNA of the CDR3: TGCGCCAGCAGCCCTCCCCACACCGGGGAGCTGTTTTTT.

This clone was counted only a few times. The chain joins TRBV10-3 to TRBJ2-7, with a tentative D call TRBD1 (5 bases). Trimming removed 3 bases from V and 3 bases from J, with 12 bases in between. Germline V gene data show CDR1 as ENHRY and CDR2 as SYGVKD. The CDR3 contains 14 residues. The CDR3 sequence is CAISDLGQNYEQYF. The DNA of the CDR3 is TGTGCCATCAGTGATCTGGGGCAAAACTACGAGCAGTACTTC.

The sample holds a few counts of this clone. The chain has TRBV5-1 and TRBJ1-1; D gene uncertain. The CDR3 has 14 residues. V was cut by 1 base and J by 1 base, with 8 bases left in between. Germline lookup yields CDR1 SGHRS and CDR2 YFSETQ. The DNA for the CDR3 is TGCGCCAGCAGCTTGATTACTCAGAACACTGAAGCTTTCTTT. As protein: CASSLITQNTEAFF.

This sequence joins TRBV6-1 and TRBJ1-1; TRBD1 matches 7 bases. Germline V CDR1 and CDR2: MNHNS, SASEGT. The J segment lost 7 bases and the V segment lost 11 bases, leaving 16 bases of the junction unmatched. The CDR3 has 14 residues. CDR3 nucleotide sequence: TGTGCCGACAAGCAAGTATTCAGGGACAGTGAAGCTTTCTTT. This codes for CADKQVFRDSEAFF.

The rearrangement joins TRBV19 to TRBJ2-1; TRBD1 aligns across 8 bases. CDR1 is LNHDA and CDR2 is SQIVND in the germline V gene (reference sequence). The CDR3 runs 13 residues. Losses at the gene ends were 6 bases for V and 8 bases for J; bases not matched to a gene: 6. The CDR3 sequence: CASRGTGVYEQFF. The CDR3 coding sequence is TGTGCCAGTAGGGGGACAGGTGTGTATGAGCAGTTCTTC.

The rearrangement uses TRBV11-2 and TRBJ2-7; 8 bases are a match to TRBD1. CDR1 SGHAT and CDR2 FQNNGV come from the germline V gene. There are 13 residues in the CDR3. J lost 2 bases, V lost 7 bases, and 4 bases had no gene match. This chain's CDR3 is CASKFRGPYEQYF. In nucleotides, the CDR3 is TGTGCCAGCAAATTCAGGGGGCCCTACGAGCAGTACTTC.

The chain has TRBV6-1 and TRBJ1-2, with 12 positions matching TRBD1. Germline CDR1 reads MNHNS; CDR2 reads SASEGT. The CDR3 is made up of 13 amino acids. Trimming took 6 bases from V and 6 from J; bases not matched to a gene: 2. CDR3 nucleotide sequence: TGTGCCAGCAGCCGGGACAGGGGGCATGGCTACACCTTC. Translated: CASSRDRGHGYTF.

The chain couples TRBV28 to TRBJ1-5; perhaps TRBD1 as D (5 bases). The CDR3 runs to 11 residues. Trimming took off 6 bases at V and 9 bases at J, with 9 bases between the two ends. Germline CDR1 and CDR2: MDHEN and SYDVKM. CDR3 residues: CASSLGLPQHF. In DNA, the CDR3 is TGTGCCAGCAGCCTGGGGCTGCCCCAGCATTTT.

This clone was found a few times. V gene TRBV6-6 combines with J gene TRBJ2-1; D is unresolved. Trimming removed 0 bases from V and 3 bases from J, with 12 bases in between. Germline assignment: CDR1 MNHNY and CDR2 SVGAGI (reference sequence). This CDR3 comprises 16 residues. The chain's CDR3 is CASSYSVTTSYNEQFF. CDR3 in DNA: TGTGCCAGCAGTTACTCCGTAACCACAAGCTACAATGAGCAGTTCTTC.

The V call is TRBV7-2, the J call TRBJ2-1; D call uncertain. Germline V CDR1 and CDR2: SGHTA, FQGNSA. Trimming stripped 4 bases from V and 1 base from J, with 5 bases between. There are 13 residues in the CDR3. This CDR3 is CASSSYSYNEQFF. CDR3 in DNA: TGTGCCAGCAGCTCGTATTCCTACAATGAGCAGTTCTTC.

This sequence joins TRBV5-1 and TRBJ2-7; TRBD2 matches at 7 bases. Per germline, CDR1 SGHRS and CDR2 YFSETQ. The trim removed 2 bases at V and 7 bases at J, leaving 6 bases unmatched. The CDR3 spans 13 residues. The CDR3 sequence: CASSFGEGREQYF. CDR3 coding DNA: TGCGCCAGCAGCTTTGGGGAGGGGAGAGAGCAGTACTTC. Drawing the rest from reference TRBV5-1 and TRBJ2-7, the complete variable domain is KAGVTQTPRYLIKTRGQQVTLSCSPISGHRSVSWYQQTPGQGLQFLFEYFSETQRNKGNFPGRFSGRQFSNSRSEMNVSTLELGDSALYLCASSFGEGREQYFGPGTRLTVT.

CDR3 residues: CAWSVLGLGEQYF. In DNA, the CDR3 is TGTGCCTGGAGTGTACTGGGGCTCGGCGAGCAGTACTTC. The J gene is TRBJ2-7, the V gene TRBV30, with a possible D match to TRBD1 (5 bases). V was trimmed by 0 bases and J by 6 bases, leaving 12 bases between them. Looked up from germline, CDR1 is GTSNPN and CDR2 is SVGIG (reference sequence). CDR3 length: 13 amino acids.